A single sample is the source of the 13 T cell receptor beta chains below, sequenced in a study of OX40 agonist ivuxolimab in advanced cancers. TCRdb keeps only in-frame clones here, not all; method: immunoSEQ multiplex PCR. Of over 40,000 clones in the sample, about 86% were seen once. Sequencing was performed on CD4+ or CD8+ T cells sorted from blood, taken in a trial of the OX40 agonist ivuxolimab. These TCRs come from an adult with an advanced solid tumor such as melanoma, head and neck, liver or kidney cancer.

The chain links TRBV5-1 to TRBJ2-6, with D unresolved. This CDR3 is 17 amino acids long. The germline V gene has CDR1 SGHRS and CDR2 YFSETQ. The V end lost 4 bases, the J end lost 0 bases, and 14 bases lay between the germline ends. The chain's CDR3 is CASSAQGPSSGANVLTF. CDR3 coding DNA: TGCGCCAGCAGCGCCCAAGGACCTAGCTCTGGGGCCAACGTCCTGACTTTC. The full variable domain, its missing parts supplied by reference TRBV5-1 and TRBJ2-6, is KAGVTQTPRYLIKTRGQQVTLSCSPISGHRSVSWYQQTPGQGLQFLFEYFSETQRNKGNFPGRFSGRQFSNSRSEMNVSTLELGDSALYLCASSAQGPSSGANVLTFGAGSRLTVL.

The gene calls are TRBV7-6 and TRBJ2-1, with D perhaps being TRBD1 or TRBD2 (6 bases each). This CDR3 has 15 amino acids. Trimming removed 3 bases from V and 2 bases from J, with 11 bases in between. CDR1 SGHVS and CDR2 FNYEAQ come from the germline V gene. The CDR3, as DNA: TGTGCCAGCAGCTTGGGACGGGGGCCCTACAATGAGCAGTTCTTC. This codes for CASSLGRGPYNEQFF. The whole variable domain, filled in from reference TRBV7-6 and TRBJ2-1, reads GAGVSQSPRYKVTKRGQDVALRCDPISGHVSLYWYRQALGQGPEFLTYFNYEAQQDKSGLPNDRFSAERPEGSISTLTIQRTEQRDSAMYRCASSLGRGPYNEQFFGPGTRLTVL.

The chain has TRBV28 and TRBJ2-7; D perhaps matches TRBD2 (5 bases). V lost 2 bases and J 5 bases, leaving 7 bases between the germline ends. The CDR3 extends over 12 amino acids. The V gene's germline CDR1 is MDHEN and CDR2 SYDVKM. The DNA of the CDR3 is TGTGCCAGCAGTTTACAGAGGGACGAGCAGTACTTC. Amino acid sequence: CASSLQRDEQYF.

V and J are TRBV29-1 and TRBJ1-1; possible D gene TRBD1, 5 bases. V lost 7 bases and J lost 2, with 14 bases in between. This CDR3 has 13 amino acids. CDR1 is SQVTM, CDR2 ANQGSEA, per germline. CDR3 region: CSARPQVNTEAFF. The DNA for the CDR3 is TGCAGCGCCAGACCACAGGTAAACACTGAAGCTTTCTTT.

The chain uses TRBV7-2 and TRBJ2-1; TRBD2 might be the D (5 bases). The CDR3 loop spans 13 amino acids. The V and J ends lost 3 bases and 12 bases respectively, with 15 bases between them. CDR1 is SGHTA and CDR2 is FQGNSA in the germline V gene. Here the CDR3 reads CASSLEVGKWQFF. The DNA of the CDR3 is TGTGCCAGCAGCTTGGAAGTCGGGAAGTGGCAGTTCTTC.

This chain uses TRBV14 with TRBJ1-2, with TRBD1 as a possible D gene (5 bases). The V gene's germline CDR1 is SGHDN and CDR2 FVKESK. The CDR3 is made up of 13 amino acids. Deletions cut 6 bases from V and 6 bases from J, with 14 bases between. The CDR3 sequence: CASRDRQWNGYTF. The CDR3 DNA reads TGTGCCAGCAGGGATCGACAGTGGAATGGCTACACCTTC.

The rearrangement links TRBV7-8 to TRBJ1-5; D is unclear. This CDR3 spans 18 amino acids. The germline gives CDR1 SGHVS, CDR2 FQNEAQ. V dropped 2 bases and J dropped 0 bases, with 17 bases sitting between them. Written as DNA, the CDR3 is TGTGCCAGCAGCTTATACACCTTAGAAGGGTTTAGCAATCAGCCCCAGCATTTT. It translates to CASSLYTLEGFSNQPQHF.

The chain employs TRBV6-1 and TRBJ2-3, with TRBD2 matching 7 bases. The V segment lost 6 bases and the J segment 5 bases; nucleotides outside the gene matches: 5. Germline-derived CDR1 and CDR2 are MNHNS and SASEGT. The CDR3 spans 13 residues. The CDR3 reads CASRMREQDTQYF. CDR3 bases: TGTGCCAGCAGAATGCGGGAGCAAGATACGCAGTATTTT.

J is TRBJ2-3 and V is TRBV10-3, with D perhaps matching TRBD2 (6 bases). Germline V lookup: CDR1 ENHRY, CDR2 SYGVKD. This CDR3 is 14 amino acids long. Trimming took 4 bases from V and 3 from J, leaving 11 bases between them. The CDR3 DNA sequence: TGTGCCATCAGTGTTGGTGGAGGGACAGATACGCAGTATTTT. This codes for CAISVGGGTDTQYF.

Only a few counts were recorded for this clone. The gene calls are TRBV4-2 and TRBJ1-4; 9 bases map to TRBD1. The CDR3 extends over 16 amino acids. Trimming at V came to 1 base and at J to 7 bases, leaving 7 bases not matched to a gene. Germline CDR1 reads LGHNA; CDR2 reads YNFKEQ. The CDR3 DNA sequence: TGTGCCAGCAGCCAAGTCTGGACAGGGGTAGGTGAAAAACTGTTTTTT. Amino acids: CASSQVWTGVGEKLFF.

V is TRBV11-2 and J is TRBJ2-5; D ambiguous. This CDR3 is built from 10 residues. CDR1 is SGHAT and CDR2 is FQNNGV in the germline V gene. Deletions cut 3 bases from V and 5 bases from J, with 1 base between. The DNA for the CDR3 is TGTGCCAGCAGCTTGGAGACCCAGTACTTC. Encoded protein: CASSLETQYF.

V and J are TRBV30 and TRBJ2-5, with D tentatively TRBD1 (5 bases). CDR3 size: 13 residues. Germline V CDR1 and CDR2: GTSNPN, SVGIG (reference sequence). Trimming took off 6 bases at V and 9 bases at J, with 20 bases between the two ends. The CDR3 loop is CACPAAAEGAQYF. The DNA for the CDR3 is TGTGCCTGCCCTGCGGCAGCCGAAGGGGCCCAGTACTTC.

This CDR3 reads CASRIRANTEAFF. CDR3 nucleotide sequence: TGTGCCAGCAGAATCCGGGCGAACACTGAAGCTTTCTTT. The genes are TRBV27 and TRBJ1-1; D gene ambiguous. V lost 6 bases, J lost 1 base, and 9 bases lay in between. The CDR3 has 13 residues. Germline lookup yields CDR1 MNHEY and CDR2 SMNVEV (reference sequence).